The 12 T cell receptor beta chains below all came from one sample that was sequenced in a study of cytomegalovirus exposure and HLA in healthy donors. Libraries were prepared by immunoSEQ multiplex PCR; TCRdb keeps only in-frame clonotypes and omits some of them. The sample carries approximately 170,000 clones, approximately 81% recorded once. Sequenced material: PBMCs. The source of these receptors is a young man in good health and CMV-seropositive.

J is TRBJ1-1 and V is TRBV5-1, with 7 bases lining up with TRBD1. Germline-derived CDR1 and CDR2 are SGHRS and YFSETQ. Trimming at V came to 0 bases and at J to 8 bases, leaving 4 bases not matched to a gene. This CDR3 is 13 amino acids long. CDR3 DNA sequence: TGCGCCAGCAGCTTGGCGGACAGGCTCGAAGCTTTCTTT. Amino acids: CASSLADRLEAFF.

The rearrangement uses TRBV5-1 and TRBJ1-1; a possible D gene is TRBD1 (5 bases). Germline CDR1 reads SGHRS; CDR2 reads YFSETQ. V lost 0 bases to trimming and J lost 4 bases, with 16 bases between them. This CDR3 is 16 amino acids long. CDR3 in DNA: TGCGCCAGCAGCTTGGTACCAGGGAGGATGGCCACTGAAGCTTTCTTT. Residues: CASSLVPGRMATEAFF.

The rearrangement uses TRBV27 and TRBJ2-1; D might be TRBD2 (5 bases). CDR1 and CDR2 from the germline V gene are MNHEY and SMNVEV (reference sequence). The CDR3 is 17 residues long. The V and J ends lost 4 bases and 6 bases respectively, with 22 bases between them. CDR3 amino acids: CASSSVPQLAQFNEQFF. For the CDR3, the DNA is TGTGCCAGCAGTTCAGTTCCACAGCTAGCTCAATTCAATGAGCAGTTCTTC.

This chain joins TRBV5-5 and TRBJ2-1; weak D call: TRBD1 (6 bases). The germline CDR1 and CDR2 sequences are SGHKS and YYEKEE (reference sequence). The CDR3 runs 15 residues. Trimming left V 4 bases short and J 5 bases short, with 16 bases between. The CDR3 DNA reads TGTGCCAGCAGCAAAAGACAGGCAAGAGACAATGAGCAGTTCTTC. Translation: CASSKRQARDNEQFF.

The gene calls are TRBV28 and TRBJ1-2, with 11 bases lining up with TRBD1. The CDR3 sequence is 15 residues long. V lost 3 bases, J lost 7 bases, and 7 bases stayed unmatched. CDR1 MDHEN and CDR2 SYDVKM come from the germline V gene. CDR3 loop: CASSFADRGPLGYTF. The CDR3 DNA reads as TGTGCCAGCAGTTTCGCGGACAGGGGGCCTCTTGGCTACACCTTC.

This clone was recorded only once. The V and J genes are TRBV28 and TRBJ1-2; 12 bases fit TRBD1. The CDR3 consists of 18 residues. Germline values: CDR1 MDHEN, CDR2 SYDVKM. V gave up 4 bases and J gave up 6 bases; unmatched junction bases: 15. The CDR3 region has the DNA TGTGCCAGCAGTTCCCAGGGACAGGGGGCTCCTATCATACATGGCTACACCTTC. The encoded protein is CASSSQGQGAPIIHGYTF.

The chain is built from TRBV6-1 and TRBJ2-7; TRBD2 matches 7 bases. The germline CDR1 and CDR2 sequences are MNHNS and SASEGT. The CDR3 runs 14 residues. V lost 4 bases to trimming and J lost 6 bases; unmatched junction nucleotides: 9. CDR3 in amino acids: CASSVRGRALEQYF. In DNA form, the CDR3 reads TGTGCCAGCAGTGTGCGCGGGAGAGCCCTCGAGCAGTACTTC.

The chain links TRBV7-9 to TRBJ1-2, with 9 bases aligning to TRBD1. Germline CDR1 and CDR2: SEHNR and FQNEAQ (reference sequence). The junction had 10 bases not matched to a gene; V was cut back by 2 bases and J by 3 bases. The CDR3 is 17 amino acids. The DNA for the CDR3 is TGTGCCAGCAGCTTAAGTACAGGGGGCCGGGGGGACTATGGCTACACCTTC. This gives the protein CASSLSTGGRGDYGYTF.

This chain connects TRBV9 to TRBJ2-1, with TRBD2 identical over 12 bases. CDR1 is SGDLS and CDR2 is YYNGEE in the germline V gene. This CDR3 region has 18 residues. V was clipped by 3 bases and J by 0 bases; unmatched bases: 7. For the CDR3, the DNA is TGTGCCAGCAGCGCCCCTCTAGCGGGGGGGAGCTCCTACAATGAGCAGTTCTTC. This translates into CASSAPLAGGSSYNEQFF. Combining the CDR3 with reference TRBV9 and TRBJ2-1 gives the whole variable domain DSGVTQTPKHLITATGQRVTLRCSPRSGDLSVYWYQQSLDQGLQFLIQYYNGEERAKGNILERFSAQQFPDLHSELNLSSLELGDSALYFCASSAPLAGGSSYNEQFFGPGTRLTVL.

V usage is TRBV5-1 and J usage is TRBJ2-5, with D hard to call. This CDR3 comprises 15 residues. CDR1 is SGHRS, CDR2 YFSETQ, per germline. The V end lost 2 bases, the J end lost 1 base, and 12 bases lay between the germline ends. This CDR3 reads CASSLIGEAQETQYF. The CDR3 region has the DNA TGCGCCAGCAGCTTAATCGGAGAGGCCCAAGAGACCCAGTACTTC.

The chain combines TRBV19 with TRBJ2-5; TRBD2 agrees at 8 bases. CDR1 is LNHDA, CDR2 SQIVND, per germline (reference sequence). The CDR3 is made up of 15 amino acids. V shed 8 bases and J 5 bases; nucleotides not matched to a gene: 13. The CDR3 coding sequence is TGTGCCAGTGGACTTGGACGGGGGGGCCGGGAGACCCAGTACTTC. This gives the protein CASGLGRGGRETQYF.

The chain carries TRBV7-9 and TRBJ2-6; D is uncertain. CDR3 length: 12 residues. The germline gives CDR1 SEHNR, CDR2 FQNEAQ (reference sequence). Trimming removed 7 bases at V and 3 bases at J, with 4 bases between. CDR3 sequence (DNA): TGTGCCAGCACCGTTGGGGCCAACGTCCTGACTTTC. This translates into CASTVGANVLTF.